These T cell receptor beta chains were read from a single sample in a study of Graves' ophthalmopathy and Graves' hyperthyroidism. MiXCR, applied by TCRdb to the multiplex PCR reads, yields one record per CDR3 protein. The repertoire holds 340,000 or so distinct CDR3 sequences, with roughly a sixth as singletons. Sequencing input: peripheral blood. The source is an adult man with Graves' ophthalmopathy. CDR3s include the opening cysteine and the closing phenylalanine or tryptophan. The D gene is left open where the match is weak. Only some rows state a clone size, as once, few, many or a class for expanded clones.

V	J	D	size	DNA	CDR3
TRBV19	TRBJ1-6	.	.	TGTGCCAGTAGTACTTCAGCGGCCCTGAGTGCGTCACCCCTCCACTTT	CASSTSAALSASPLHF
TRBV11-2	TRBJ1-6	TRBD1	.	TGTGCCAGCAGCACGCGGACAGGGTACAATTCACCCCTCCACTTT	CASSTRTGYNSPLHF
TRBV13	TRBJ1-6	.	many	TGTGCCAGCAGCCTCCGGGAGATTAATAATTCACCCCTCCACTTT	CASSLREINNSPLHF
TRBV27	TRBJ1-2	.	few	TGTGCCAGCAGTTTATCGGGGGGGACAAATGGCTACACCTTC	CASSLSGGTNGYTF
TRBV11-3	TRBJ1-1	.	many	TGTGCCAGCAGCCCGCGGGATACGGCTGAAGCTTTCTTT	CASSPRDTAEAFF
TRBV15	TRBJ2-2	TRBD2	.	TGTGCCACCAGCAGAGACCTTCTAGCGGGGGTGAACACCGGGGAGCTGTTTTTT	CATSRDLLAGVNTGELFF
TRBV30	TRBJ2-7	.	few	TGTGCCTGGAGTGTTTTGTCAGGGGGGAACGAGCAGTACTTC	CAWSVLSGGNEQYF
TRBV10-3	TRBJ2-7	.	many	TGTGCCATCAGTGCCTCGGGTCCCTACGAGCAGTACTTC	CAISASGPYEQYF
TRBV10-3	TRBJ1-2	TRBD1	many	TGTGCCATCAGTGACCGGCCGGGGACAGGGAGCTATGGCTACACCTTC	CAISDRPGTGSYGYTF
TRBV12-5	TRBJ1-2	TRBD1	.	TGTGCTAGTGGTTTCGGGACAGGCAACTATGGCTACACCTTC	CASGFGTGNYGYTF
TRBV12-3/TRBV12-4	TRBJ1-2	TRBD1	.	TGTGCCAGCAGAACAGGGGTTTCCTATGGCTACACCTTC	CASRTGVSYGYTF
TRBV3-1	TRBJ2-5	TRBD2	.	TGTGCCAGCAGCCGACGGGGGACTAGCGGCAAAGAGACCCAGTACTTC	CASSRRGTSGKETQYF
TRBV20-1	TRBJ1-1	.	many	TGCAGTGCTAGAGAATTCCTCAGAACCATGAACACTGAAGCTTTCTTT	CSAREFLRTMNTEAFF
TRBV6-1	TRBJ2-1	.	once	TGTGCCAGCAGGGAGGGGTGGGAGGATAGCGGCTCCTACAATGAGCAGTTCTTC	CASREGWEDSGSYNEQFF